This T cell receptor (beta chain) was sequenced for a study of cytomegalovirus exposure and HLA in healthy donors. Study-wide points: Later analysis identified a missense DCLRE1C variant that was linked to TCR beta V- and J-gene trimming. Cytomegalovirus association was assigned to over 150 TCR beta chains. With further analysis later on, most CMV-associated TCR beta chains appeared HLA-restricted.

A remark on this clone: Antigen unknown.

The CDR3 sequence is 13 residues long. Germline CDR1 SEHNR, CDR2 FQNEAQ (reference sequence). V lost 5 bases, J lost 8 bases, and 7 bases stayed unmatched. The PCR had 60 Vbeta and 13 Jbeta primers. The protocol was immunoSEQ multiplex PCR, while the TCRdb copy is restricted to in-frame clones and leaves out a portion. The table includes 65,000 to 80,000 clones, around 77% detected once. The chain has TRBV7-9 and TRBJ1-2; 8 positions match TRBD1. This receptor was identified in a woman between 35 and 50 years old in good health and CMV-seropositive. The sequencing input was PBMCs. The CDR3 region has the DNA TGTGCCAGCAGCGAGACGACAGGGGACGGCTACACCTTC. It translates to CASSETTGDGYTF.